The 20 T cell receptor beta chains presented below share a single source sample, sequenced in a study of blood T cell repertoires in COVID-19. Sequenced by immunoSEQ multiplex PCR; TCRdb stores in-frame clones only, minus some. The profile shows roughly 60,000 clones, 65% to 90% of them singletons. Sequenced: peripheral blood. The receptor source for this set is a human donor in a cohort sampled during active COVID-19.

The chain employs TRBV19 and TRBJ2-6; D ambiguous. The CDR3 is 16 amino acids. The germline V and J ends were trimmed by 4 bases and 0 bases, with 10 bases remaining between them. Germline loops: CDR1 LNHDA, CDR2 SQIVND (reference sequence). The CDR3 DNA reads as TGTGCCAGTAGTACCGAATACAGCTCTGGGGCCAACGTCCTGACTTTC. Its protein product is CASSTEYSSGANVLTF.

This clone was seen a single time. V is TRBV29-1 and J is TRBJ2-1; no reliable D call. Germline V gives CDR1 SQVTM, CDR2 ANQGSEA. CDR3 size: 13 residues. The V end was cut by 7 bases, the J end by 4 bases, with 14 bases between. The CDR3 DNA follows: TGCAGCGCCCACTCGGGTGGATACAATGAGCAGTTCTTC. Its translation is CSAHSGGYNEQFF.

This rearrangement joins TRBV21-1 to TRBJ2-1; no DNA check was done on the table's D call, TRBD2. TRBV21-1 is classified as a pseudogene. This CDR3 contains 13 residues. This CDR3 is CASSTGTYNEQFF. The CDR3 coding sequence is TGTGCCAGCAGCACCGGGACCTACAATGAGCAGTTCTTC.

V usage is TRBV6-1 and J usage is TRBJ1-2; the D is unclear. Trimming stripped 3 bases from V and 5 bases from J, with 4 bases between. CDR1 is MNHNS and CDR2 is SASEGT in the germline V gene. The CDR3 consists of 11 residues. CDR3 DNA: TGTGCCAGCAGTGACAGATATGGCTACACCTTC. Its translation is CASSDRYGYTF.

The genes are TRBV5-1 and TRBJ2-2; a possible D gene is TRBD2 (6 bases). The CDR3 runs 13 residues. V was clipped by 3 bases and J by 5 bases, with 8 bases between them. The germline V gene encodes CDR1 SGHRS and CDR2 YFSETQ. The CDR3 reads CASSSEGTGELFF. The DNA of the CDR3 is TGCGCCAGCAGCTCGGAGGGGACCGGGGAGCTGTTTTTT.

This sequence joins TRBV6-5 and TRBJ2-3, with D hard to call. The CDR3 runs 14 residues. V gave up 0 bases and J gave up 6 bases, with 10 bases separating them. Germline values: CDR1 MNHEY, CDR2 SVGAGI. The CDR3 nucleotides read TGTGCCAGCAGTTACTCCTTTGGGCCCGATACGCAGTATTTT. Translating it yields CASSYSFGPDTQYF.

The rearrangement links TRBV24-1 to TRBJ2-3, with D possibly being TRBD2 (6 bases). CDR3 length: 17 amino acids. Germline V gives CDR1 KGHDR, CDR2 SFDVKD. V lost 5 bases, J lost 9 bases, and 26 bases lay in between. In nucleotides, the CDR3 is TGTGCCACCAGTGCCGTTCCCGGGACCCCGACGGAGGGGACGCAGTATTTT. Translating gives CATSAVPGTPTEGTQYF.

The V gene is TRBV28, the J gene TRBJ1-1; D remains ambiguous. V gave up 4 bases and J gave up 2 bases, with 11 bases separating them. Germline assignment: CDR1 MDHEN and CDR2 SYDVKM. The CDR3 consists of 14 residues. The CDR3 DNA sequence: TGTGCCAGCAGTTCGGACGGGGAAAACACTGAAGCTTTCTTT. The encoded protein is CASSSDGENTEAFF.

The chain joins TRBV21-1 to TRBJ2-1; the D call TRBD1 from the table was never checked on the DNA. TRBV21-1 is a known pseudogene. This CDR3 is built from 15 residues. The CDR3 DNA follows: TGTGCCAGCAGCAAATACACAATCTCCTACAATGAGCAGTTCTTC. Residues: CASSKYTISYNEQFF.

The chain recombines TRBV18 with TRBJ2-7, with 12 bases identical to TRBD1. Looked up from germline, CDR1 is KGHSH and CDR2 is LQKENI. The CDR3 covers 14 residues. V lost 3 bases and J lost 6; bases outside the gene matches: 3. The CDR3 DNA sequence: TGTGCCAGCTCACCGGGACAGGGGGCCTCCGAGCAGTACTTC. Translated, it gives CASSPGQGASEQYF. The variable domain in full, with the rest retrieved from reference TRBV18 and TRBJ2-7, is NAGVMQNPRHLVRRRGQEARLRCSPMKGHSHVYWYRQLPEEGLKFMVYLQKENIIDESGMPKERFSAEFPKEGPSILRIQQVVRGDSAAYFCASSPGQGASEQYFGPGTRLTVT.

As to this clone: The sample holds other DNA sequences that translate to the same CDR3. This chain links TRBV7-2 with TRBJ1-3; D is uncertain. Germline V CDR1 and CDR2: SGHTA, FQGNSA. With 0 bases removed from V and 1 base from J, the gap between germline ends came to 7 bases. CDR3 length equals 15 residues. In DNA form, the CDR3 reads TGTGCCAGCAGCTTAGCGCGGGGATCTGGAAACACCATATATTTT. This gives the protein CASSLARGSGNTIYF.

The rearrangement links TRBV12-3 or TRBV12-4 to TRBJ2-1; D remains unclear. This CDR3 has 13 amino acids. With 10 bases removed from V and 4 bases from J, the gap between germline ends came to 14 bases. The CDR3 spells CATSPQTYNEQFF. CDR3 sequence (DNA): TGTGCCACATCCCCGCAGACATACAATGAGCAGTTCTTC.

V usage is TRBV18 and J usage is TRBJ2-7; 7 bases are a match to TRBD1. Germline values: CDR1 KGHSH, CDR2 LQKENI. The CDR3 has 14 amino acids. V dropped 3 bases and J dropped 3; count of bases not matched to a gene: 5. This CDR3 reads CASSPKGQNYEQYF. CDR3 coding DNA: TGTGCCAGCTCACCGAAGGGACAGAACTACGAGCAGTACTTC. The entire variable domain, with the rest obtained from reference TRBV18 and TRBJ2-7, is as follows: NAGVMQNPRHLVRRRGQEARLRCSPMKGHSHVYWYRQLPEEGLKFMVYLQKENIIDESGMPKERFSAEFPKEGPSILRIQQVVRGDSAAYFCASSPKGQNYEQYFGPGTRLTVT.

This clone was seen only once. V gene TRBV10-3 combines with J gene TRBJ2-5; D is perhaps TRBD1 (6 bases). V lost 0 bases and J lost 7, with 12 bases in between. From germline, CDR1 is ENHRY and CDR2 SYGVKD. The CDR3 sequence is 14 residues long. CDR3 in amino acids: CAISESSGVRTQYF. CDR3 in DNA: TGTGCCATCAGTGAGTCTTCAGGGGTGAGGACCCAGTACTTC.

This clone has a single count. The V and J genes are TRBV2 and TRBJ2-1; tentative D call: TRBD2 (8 bases). Trimming took 1 base from V and 4 from J, leaving 14 bases between them. Germline CDR1 and CDR2: SNHLY and FYNNEI. This CDR3 is built from 16 residues. CDR3 DNA: TGTGCCAGCAGTGAAGAGGGGGCTAGCGGGTACAATGAGCAGTTCTTC. It encodes CASSEEGASGYNEQFF.

This chain uses TRBV30 with TRBJ1-2, with D tentatively TRBD1 (6 bases). In germline, CDR1 is GTSNPN, CDR2 SVGIG (reference sequence). This CDR3 region has 19 residues. V lost 4 bases and J 5 bases, leaving 32 bases between the germline ends. The CDR3 coding sequence is TGTGCCTGGACCCACTTACGGGAGGGTCGACAGAGGGGGGGGTATGGCTACACCTTC. Its protein is CAWTHLREGRQRGGYGYTF.

V gene TRBV7-8 combines with J gene TRBJ1-1, with D possibly TRBD1 on 6 matching bases. Germline CDR1 SGHVS, CDR2 FQNEAQ. Trimming stripped 6 bases from V and 0 bases from J, with 14 bases between. CDR3 length: 15 amino acids. The CDR3 loop reads CASRAGENMNTEAFF. The CDR3 DNA follows: TGTGCCAGCAGGGCAGGGGAAAACATGAACACTGAAGCTTTCTTT.

CDR3 in amino acids: CASSPGRWAYEQFF. In DNA, the CDR3 is TGTGCCAGCAGCCCAGGTAGGTGGGCCTATGAGCAGTTCTTC. The rearrangement uses TRBV9 and TRBJ2-1; D not certain. The V gene lost 4 bases and the J gene lost 8 bases, with 16 bases spanning the gap. CDR1 and CDR2 from the germline V gene are SGDLS and YYNGEE. The CDR3 runs 14 residues.

CDR3 DNA: TGCGCCAGCAGCTTGAAAATTCGGGGTTCCTACAATGAGCAGTTCTTC. Protein product: CASSLKIRGSYNEQFF. The chain couples TRBV5-1 to TRBJ2-1; tentatively, D is TRBD2 (5 bases). V was pared by 1 base and J by 1 base, with 12 bases between. Germline loops: CDR1 SGHRS, CDR2 YFSETQ. CDR3 size: 16 residues.

The rearrangement links TRBV6-2 or TRBV6-3 to TRBJ2-3; D gene unclear. The CDR3 length is 14 residues. The ends were cut back, 5 bases at V and 4 bases at J, with 13 bases in the middle. In germline, CDR1 is MNHEY, CDR2 SVGEGT. The CDR3 DNA follows: TGTGCCAGCAGTCCGGTTATAGAATCAGATACGCAGTATTTT. Residues: CASSPVIESDTQYF.